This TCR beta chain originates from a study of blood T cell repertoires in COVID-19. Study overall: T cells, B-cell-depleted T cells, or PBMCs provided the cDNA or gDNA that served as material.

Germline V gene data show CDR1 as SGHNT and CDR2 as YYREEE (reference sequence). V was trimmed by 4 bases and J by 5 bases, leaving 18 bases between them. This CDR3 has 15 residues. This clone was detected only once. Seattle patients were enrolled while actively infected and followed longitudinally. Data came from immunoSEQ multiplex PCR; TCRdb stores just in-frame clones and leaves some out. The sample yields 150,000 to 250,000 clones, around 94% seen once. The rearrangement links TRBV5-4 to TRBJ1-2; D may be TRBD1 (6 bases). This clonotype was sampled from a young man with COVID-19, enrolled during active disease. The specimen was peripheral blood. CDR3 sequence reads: CASSVQDRGSYGYTF. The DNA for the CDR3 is TGTGCCAGCAGCGTTCAGGACAGAGGTAGTTATGGCTACACCTTC.